Below are 32 T cell receptor beta chains sequenced from a single sample in a study of cytomegalovirus exposure and HLA in healthy donors. In the PCR, 60 Vbeta and 13 Jbeta primers were used. Sequencing used immunoSEQ multiplex PCR; TCRdb keeps in-frame clones, though not all of them. Of about 85,000 clones listed, approximately 80% are singletons. Specimen: PBMCs. These TCRs come from a man between 50 and 59 years old in good health and CMV-seropositive.

This chain links TRBV30 with TRBJ1-5; D call uncertain. The V gene's germline CDR1 is GTSNPN and CDR2 SVGIG (reference sequence). This CDR3 is built from 13 residues. Trimming shortened V by 1 base and J by 2 bases, and 6 bases separated the two germline ends. DNA of the CDR3: TGTGCCTGGAGTGGCGTCGGCAATCAGCCCCAGCATTTT. This sequence encodes CAWSGVGNQPQHF.

In this sample, this clone turned up once. V and J are TRBV11-3 and TRBJ2-1; 7 bases are shared with TRBD2. The CDR3 sequence is 16 residues long. CDR1 and CDR2 from the germline V gene are SGHNT and YENEEA. The V and J ends lost 3 bases and 5 bases, in that order; junction bases with no gene match: 10. DNA for the CDR3: TGTGCCAGCAGCTTTAATCTGACTAGCCACGACAATGAGCAGTTCTTC. It yields the protein CASSFNLTSHDNEQFF.

The V gene is TRBV5-1, the J gene TRBJ2-7; TRBD2 is a possible D gene (6 bases). The CDR3 is made up of 14 amino acids. With 2 bases removed from V and 3 bases from J, the gap between germline ends came to 12 bases. Looked up from germline, CDR1 is SGHRS and CDR2 is YFSETQ. For the CDR3, the DNA is TGCGCCAGCAGCTTATCGGGGGTTTACTACGAGCAGTACTTC. Its translation: CASSLSGVYYEQYF.

The chain uses TRBV25-1 and TRBJ2-1, with a tentative D call TRBD2 (6 bases). V lost 4 bases to trimming and J lost 3 bases, with 13 bases between them. The CDR3 spans 15 residues. CDR1 is MGHDK and CDR2 is SYGVNS in the germline V gene. In DNA, the CDR3 is TGTGCCAGCAGTGGGATAGCGGAACACTACAATGAGCAGTTCTTC. It encodes CASSGIAEHYNEQFF.

The chain couples TRBV5-5 to TRBJ1-1; 11 bases match TRBD1. There are 14 residues in the CDR3. Per the germline V gene, CDR1 is SGHKS and CDR2 is YYEKEE (reference sequence). The V segment lost 4 bases and the J segment 5 bases; nucleotides outside the gene matches: 4. Written as DNA, the CDR3 is TGTGCCAGCAGCGGACAGGGGGCGGGAACTGAAGCTTTCTTT. As protein: CASSGQGAGTEAFF.

Concerning this clone: The junction does not match germline at one end; this may be a read error. The rearrangement joins TRBV7-8 to TRBJ2-6; D may be TRBD1 (5 bases). Germline CDR1 is SGHVS and CDR2 is FQNEAQ. The CDR3 covers 15 residues. The CDR3 reads CASSFRDPGANGLTF. CDR3 DNA sequence: TGTGCCAGCAGCTTTCGAGATCCTGGGGCCAACGGCCTGACTTTC.

The gene calls are TRBV21-1 and TRBJ2-1; the table's D call TRBD1 went unverified against the DNA. TRBV21-1 is noted as a pseudogene. CDR3 length equals 19 residues. CDR3: CASSKEQGTSKQDYNEQFF. The CDR3 nucleotides read TGTGCCAGCAGCAAAGAACAGGGGACCTCGAAACAAGATTACAATGAGCAGTTCTTC.

V is TRBV6-6 and J is TRBJ2-3, with D possibly being TRBD2 (5 bases). The CDR3 has 13 amino acids. With 7 bases removed from V and 2 bases from J, the gap between germline ends came to 10 bases. The germline V gene has CDR1 MNHNY and CDR2 SVGAGI (reference sequence). The chain's CDR3 is CASNRGSTDTQYF. For the CDR3, the DNA is TGTGCCAGCAACCGGGGTTCCACAGATACGCAGTATTTT.

V gene TRBV7-7 combines with J gene TRBJ2-7; 9 positions agree with TRBD1. This CDR3 is 14 amino acids long. Per the germline V gene, CDR1 is SSHAT and CDR2 is FNYEAQ (reference sequence). V trimming: 4 bases; J trimming: 2 bases; junction bases outside the gene matches: 3. The CDR3 DNA reads TGTGCCAGCAGCTCAGACAGGGGGACCTACGAGCAGTACTTC. It yields the protein CASSSDRGTYEQYF.

The V call is TRBV7-9, the J call TRBJ1-1; D remains ambiguous. This CDR3 is 13 amino acids long. Looked up from germline, CDR1 is SEHNR and CDR2 is FQNEAQ (reference sequence). The CDR3 DNA reads TGTTCCCTTACTCCGAGTACGAACACTGAAGCTTTCTTT. It codes for CSLTPSTNTEAFF. The whole variable domain, filled in from reference TRBV7-9 and TRBJ1-1, reads DTGVSQNPRHKITKRGQNVTFRCDPISEHNRLYWYRQTLGQGPEFLTYFQNEAQLEKSRLLSDRFSAERPKGSFSTLEIQRTEQGDSAMYLCSLTPSTNTEAFFGQGTRLTVV.

The chain employs TRBV6-5 and TRBJ2-2, with 10 bases matching TRBD1. The CDR3 spans 16 residues. The V segment lost 4 bases and the J segment 5 bases; nucleotides outside the gene matches: 7. CDR1 and CDR2 from the germline V gene are MNHEY and SVGAGI. In DNA form, the CDR3 reads TGTGCCAGCAGTTTCCGGACAGGGGGAGGAACCGGGGAGCTGTTTTTT. Translated, it gives CASSFRTGGGTGELFF.

The gene calls are TRBV10-2 and TRBJ1-1; the D is unclear. Germline V gene sequence: CDR1 WSHSY, CDR2 SAAADI. CDR3 length: 14 amino acids. V lost 5 bases and J 0 bases, leaving 10 bases between the germline ends. The CDR3 region is CASSFTVVNTEAFF. As DNA, the CDR3 is TGCGCCAGCAGTTTTACAGTAGTGAACACTGAAGCTTTCTTT.

This rearrangement joins TRBV6-5 to TRBJ2-2; 8 bases align to TRBD2. There are 14 residues in the CDR3. CDR1 is MNHEY, CDR2 SVGAGI, per germline. The junction had 11 bases not matched to a gene; V was cut back by 10 bases and J by 7 bases. The CDR3: CATGRGGPVGELFF. Here the CDR3 DNA reads TGTGCCACCGGGAGGGGAGGGCCGGTCGGGGAGCTGTTTTTT.

Note on this clone: Sequence at one end of the junction differs from germline and may be a read error. The rearrangement joins TRBV7-9 to TRBJ2-2; no reliable D call. CDR1 and CDR2 from the germline V gene are SEHNR and FQNEAQ (reference sequence). The CDR3 has 12 amino acids. CDR3 DNA sequence: TGTTCCAGCACCTTCGCGCCCGGGGAGCTGTTTTTT. It specifies CSSTFAPGELFF.

The DNA for the CDR3 is TGCGCCAGCAGACCTAATCTAGCGGGAGACGCGAACACCGGGGAGCTGTTTTTT. Amino acids: CASRPNLAGDANTGELFF. The chain couples TRBV5-1 to TRBJ2-2; 10 bases align to TRBD2. CDR1 and CDR2 from the germline V gene are SGHRS and YFSETQ. J gave up 0 bases and V 5 bases, and 10 bases lay outside the gene matches. This CDR3 is built from 18 residues.

The rearrangement joins TRBV5-4 to TRBJ1-2; 7 bases are a match to TRBD1. The germline V gene has CDR1 SGHNT and CDR2 YYREEE (reference sequence). This CDR3 has 15 amino acids. The V and J ends lost 4 bases and 6 bases, in that order; junction bases with no gene match: 12. The CDR3, as DNA: TGTGCCAGCAGCCTGGAACAGGGGAACGATCATGGCTACACCTTC. Translated, it gives CASSLEQGNDHGYTF.

V usage is TRBV7-8 and J usage is TRBJ1-2, with 9 bases aligning to TRBD1. Germline V gene lookup returns CDR1 SGHVS and CDR2 FQNEAQ. J lost 13 bases, V lost 0 bases, and 18 bases had no gene match. The CDR3 has 17 amino acids. The CDR3 DNA follows: TGTGCCAGCAGCTTAGCACCTGGGCGGACAGGGGCCCTAACTAGCACCTTC. As protein: CASSLAPGRTGALTSTF. The full variable domain, in which reference TRBV7-8 and TRBJ1-2 provide the parts outside the CDR3, is GAGVSQSPRYKVAKRGQDVALRCDPISGHVSLFWYQQALGQGPEFLTYFQNEAQLDKSGLPSDRFFAERPEGSVSTLKIQRTQQEDSAVYLCASSLAPGRTGALTSTFGSGTRLTVV.

The J gene is TRBJ1-1, the V gene TRBV5-1, with D maybe TRBD1 (6 bases). V lost 4 bases to trimming and J lost 0 bases, with 10 bases between them. CDR3 length: 14 residues. Germline V gives CDR1 SGHRS, CDR2 YFSETQ. CDR3 in amino acids: CASSPGGVNTEAFF. CDR3 coding DNA: TGCGCCAGCAGCCCTGGGGGCGTGAACACTGAAGCTTTCTTT. The entire variable domain, with the rest obtained from reference TRBV5-1 and TRBJ1-1, is as follows: KAGVTQTPRYLIKTRGQQVTLSCSPISGHRSVSWYQQTPGQGLQFLFEYFSETQRNKGNFPGRFSGRQFSNSRSEMNVSTLELGDSALYLCASSPGGVNTEAFFGQGTRLTVV.

This clone was detected once. The chain combines TRBV19 with TRBJ2-2, with 7 bases matching TRBD2. V dropped 1 base and J dropped 5; count of bases not matched to a gene: 7. The V gene's germline CDR1 is LNHDA and CDR2 SQIVND (reference sequence). This CDR3 has 16 residues. In DNA form, the CDR3 reads TGTGCCAGTAGTATAGCGTCGGGAGGCTATACCGGGGAGCTGTTTTTT. The encoded protein is CASSIASGGYTGELFF.

The count of this clone is one. This CDR3 is CASSLEPHGSNQPQHF. The CDR3 DNA sequence: TGTGCCAGCAGTTTAGAACCCCACGGGAGCAATCAGCCCCAGCATTTT. The chain couples TRBV27 to TRBJ1-5; D is unresolved. V was pared by 2 bases and J by 1 base, with 12 bases between. The CDR3 length is 16 residues. Germline CDR1 is MNHEY and CDR2 is SMNVEV (reference sequence).

The rearrangement uses TRBV6-1 and TRBJ2-1, with 10 bases lining up with TRBD2. V lost 8 bases and J lost 7; bases outside the gene matches: 8. In germline, CDR1 is MNHNS, CDR2 SASEGT. The CDR3 spans 14 residues. The CDR3 sequence is CASAQGLAWNEQFF. The CDR3 coding sequence is TGTGCCAGCGCCCAGGGACTAGCGTGGAATGAGCAGTTCTTC.

This chain uses TRBV25-1 with TRBJ1-4; 8 nucleotides line up with TRBD1. The CDR3 is 13 residues long. The V gene's germline CDR1 is MGHDK and CDR2 SYGVNS. V gave up 3 bases and J gave up 8 bases; unmatched junction bases: 2. CDR3 sequence (DNA): TGTGCCAGCAGTGACAGGGGGCGCGAAAAACTGTTTTTT. Amino acids: CASSDRGREKLFF.

This sequence joins TRBV4-3 and TRBJ2-1; the D gene is possibly TRBD1 (5 bases). The CDR3 is 17 amino acids. V lost 0 bases and J 2 bases, leaving 14 bases between the germline ends. CDR1 LGHNA and CDR2 YSLEER come from the germline V gene. CDR3 coding DNA: TGCGCCAGCAGCCAAGATTTTAGGGGCTTACCCTACAATGAGCAGTTCTTC. Protein: CASSQDFRGLPYNEQFF.

The chain uses TRBV11-3 and TRBJ2-3; 7 bases are shared with TRBD1. Germline lookup yields CDR1 SGHNT and CDR2 YENEEA. This CDR3 region has 15 residues. Trimming removed 5 bases from V and 2 bases from J; junction bases left unmatched: 7. The CDR3 protein is CASSPDRTLTDTQYF. The CDR3 nucleotides are TGTGCCAGCAGCCCGGACAGGACCCTCACAGATACGCAGTATTTT.

This chain uses TRBV11-3 with TRBJ2-7, with 12 bases that match TRBD2. Unmatched junction bases numbered 11, after V lost 5 bases and J lost 6 bases. The CDR3 runs to 16 residues. Germline V gene sequence: CDR1 SGHNT, CDR2 YENEEA. The CDR3 spells CASSIGLAGIQSEQYF. Here the CDR3 DNA reads TGTGCCAGCAGCATCGGACTAGCGGGGATCCAATCCGAGCAGTACTTC.

This clone was seen a single time. The gene calls are TRBV11-2 and TRBJ2-1, with TRBD2 matching 10 bases. Germline V lookup: CDR1 SGHAT, CDR2 FQNNGV. V trimming: 4 bases; J trimming: 12 bases; junction bases outside the gene matches: 9. The CDR3 contains 14 residues. CDR3 residues: CASSSGASGSVQFF. The CDR3 region has the DNA TGTGCCAGCAGCTCGGGCGCTAGCGGGAGCGTGCAGTTCTTC. Filled out from reference TRBV11-2 and TRBJ2-1, the complete variable domain reads EAGVAQSPRYKIIEKRQSVAFWCNPISGHATLYWYQQILGQGPKLLIQFQNNGVVDDSQLPKDRFSAERLKGVDSTLKIQPAKLEDSAVYLCASSSGASGSVQFFGPGTRLTVL.

In the case of this clone: This same CDR3 is encoded by further DNA sequences in the sample. The V gene is TRBV7-3, the J gene TRBJ1-5; D is possibly TRBD1 (5 bases). The V end lost 3 bases, the J end lost 4 bases, and 22 bases lay between the germline ends. The V gene's germline CDR1 is SGHTA and CDR2 FQGTGA. The CDR3 is 18 amino acids. CDR3: CASSFGGRYGRRNQPQHF. The CDR3 region has the DNA TGTGCCAGCAGCTTTGGGGGGAGATACGGACGAAGGAATCAGCCCCAGCATTTT. The full variable domain, completed using reference TRBV7-3 and TRBJ1-5, is GAGVSQTPSNKVTEKGKYVELRCDPISGHTALYWYRQSLGQGPEFLIYFQGTGAADDSGLPNDRFFAVRPEGSVSTLKIQRTERGDSAVYLCASSFGGRYGRRNQPQHFGDGTRLSIL.

The chain joins TRBV6-6 to TRBJ1-2; 8 bases align to TRBD1. Germline trimming cut 6 bases from V and 6 bases from J; bases unmatched to any gene: 6. This CDR3 region has 13 residues. Germline V gene data show CDR1 as MNHNY and CDR2 as SVGAGI (reference sequence). The CDR3 sequence: CASRFRGLDGYTF. The CDR3 nucleotides read TGTGCCAGCAGATTCAGGGGGCTAGATGGCTACACCTTC.

J is TRBJ2-1 and V is TRBV10-3; TRBD1 is a possible D gene (7 bases). V lost 7 bases to trimming and J lost 1 base, with 26 bases between them. The CDR3 is made up of 19 amino acids. Germline V gene sequence: CDR1 ENHRY, CDR2 SYGVKD. CDR3 amino acids: CAIKIQGGDRIGSYNEQFF. Here the CDR3 DNA reads TGTGCCATCAAAATTCAGGGGGGAGATAGGATAGGGTCCTACAATGAGCAGTTCTTC.

The CDR3 region has the DNA TGTGCCAGCAGCTTGCGAAGAGACTATGGCTACACCTTC. It translates to CASSLRRDYGYTF. The rearrangement uses TRBV5-4 and TRBJ1-2; D gene unclear. The CDR3 covers 13 residues. CDR1 SGHNT and CDR2 YYREEE come from the germline V gene (reference sequence). V lost 1 base and J 3 bases, leaving 7 bases between the germline ends.

The chain carries TRBV5-1 and TRBJ2-7; D is unclear. The CDR3 covers 13 residues. In germline, CDR1 is SGHRS, CDR2 YFSETQ. Trimming removed 5 bases from V and 6 bases from J, with 15 bases in between. The CDR3 coding sequence is TGCGCCAGCAGGCCCGACGCTGGGCTCGAGCAGTACTTC. Its protein product is CASRPDAGLEQYF.

The J gene is TRBJ1-1, the V gene TRBV23-1; 12 nucleotides align to TRBD1. TRBV23-1 is an open reading frame whose function is uncertain. V lost 9 bases to trimming and J lost 4 bases; unmatched junction nucleotides: 21. CDR3 length: 19 residues. The CDR3 protein is CARVGRGGTGGKWFTEAFF. The CDR3 DNA reads as TGCGCCAGGGTCGGTCGCGGCGGGACAGGGGGCAAGTGGTTCACTGAAGCTTTCTTT.